These T cell receptor beta chains were read from a single sample in a study of shared clonotypes between healthy human individuals. Method: immunoSEQ multiplex PCR; TCRdb's copy keeps in-frame clones and lacks some. This table holds some 900,000 clones, less than 85% found once. The sequenced sample was memory CD4+ T cells sorted from blood. The receptors were sampled from a man aged 18 to 30 in good health. Each CDR3 is given with its conserved first and last residue. Fields, in order: clone size, D gene, V gene, J gene, CDR3 protein, CDR3 DNA. A D gene is named only where the DNA matches it firmly. Clone size is not always given. Where it is, it says once, few, many or a class for expanded clones.

size: NA; D: TRBD2; V: TRBV11-2; J: TRBJ2-1; CDR3: CASSLGLASNEQFF; DNA: TGTGCCAGCAGCTTAGGACTAGCGAGCAATGAGCAGTTCTTC
size: NA; D: NA; V: TRBV6-6; J: TRBJ1-3; CDR3: CASSYSSGGSGNTIYF; DNA: TGTGCCAGCAGTTACTCATCCGGGGGATCTGGAAACACCATATATTTT
size: NA; D: NA; V: TRBV2; J: TRBJ2-1; CDR3: CASRPQGGCEQFF; DNA: TGTGCCAGCCGACCACAGGGGGGGTGTGAGCAGTTCTTC
size: NA; D: TRBD1; V: TRBV2; J: TRBJ1-3; CDR3: CASSAGTGPGNTIYF; DNA: TGTGCCAGCAGCGCCGGGACAGGGCCTGGAAACACCATATATTTT
size: NA; D: TRBD1; V: TRBV18; J: TRBJ1-3; CDR3: CASSPTTGGDTIYF; DNA: TGTGCCAGCTCACCAACTACAGGGGGAGACACCATATATTTT
size: few; D: NA; V: TRBV10-1; J: TRBJ2-7; CDR3: CASSESVRSYEQYF; DNA: TGCGCCAGCAGTGAGTCTGTCCGCTCCTACGAGCAGTACTTC
size: NA; D: NA; V: TRBV6-6; J: TRBJ2-5; CDR3: CASSYGGGRVETQYF; DNA: TGTGCCAGCAGTTATGGAGGAGGCAGGGTAGAGACCCAGTACTTC
size: NA; D: NA; V: TRBV16; J: TRBJ1-6; CDR3: CATRTASSYNSPLHF; DNA: TGTGCCACCCGGACAGCGAGCTCCTATAATTCACCCCTCCACTTT
size: NA; D: NA; V: TRBV5-4; J: TRBJ1-1; CDR3: CASSLVGVPEAFF; DNA: TGTGCCAGCAGCTTGGTAGGGGTCCCTGAAGCTTTCTTT
size: few; D: NA; V: TRBV6-5; J: TRBJ1-5; CDR3: CASSYSNGKGHQPQHF; DNA: TGTGCCAGCAGTTACTCGAACGGGAAGGGGCATCAGCCCCAGCATTTT
size: NA; D: NA; V: TRBV29-1; J: TRBJ2-3; CDR3: CSVPSTPGADTQYF; DNA: TGCAGCGTCCCTTCGACCCCCGGGGCAGATACGCAGTATTTT
size: few; D: NA; V: TRBV5-1; J: TRBJ2-2; CDR3: CASSLARFSNTGELFF; DNA: TGCGCCAGCAGCCTTGCCCGGTTTTCGAACACCGGGGAGCTGTTTTTT
size: NA; D: NA; V: TRBV19; J: TRBJ1-5; CDR3: CATRRGPGIAQHF; DNA: TGTGCCACGCGAAGGGGTCCTGGGATTGCCCAGCATTTT
size: NA; D: NA; V: TRBV18; J: TRBJ2-2; CDR3: CASSPRGANTGELFF; DNA: TGTGCCAGCTCACCACGGGGGGCGAACACCGGGGAGCTGTTTTTT
size: NA; D: TRBD2; V: TRBV5-1; J: TRBJ2-1; CDR3: CASSLNSGRYNEQFF; DNA: TGCGCCAGCAGCTTGAATAGCGGGCGCTACAATGAGCAGTTCTTC
size: NA; D: NA; V: TRBV30; J: TRBJ2-1; CDR3: CAWSGPGNNEQFF; DNA: TGTGCCTGGAGTGGTCCGGGAAACAATGAGCAGTTCTTC
size: NA; D: NA; V: TRBV5-1; J: TRBJ2-1; CDR3: CASSPGEPSYNEQFF; DNA: TGCGCCAGCAGCCCTGGAGAGCCCTCCTACAATGAGCAGTTCTTC
size: NA; D: NA; V: TRBV7-3; J: TRBJ2-2; CDR3: CASSLSSGELFF; DNA: TGTGCCAGCAGCTTAAGTTCCGGGGAGCTGTTTTTT
size: few; D: NA; V: TRBV5-4; J: TRBJ2-7; CDR3: CASSRGLRGGSYEQYF; DNA: TGTGCCAGCAGTCGGGGGTTACGTGGGGGTTCCTACGAGCAGTACTTC
size: NA; D: TRBD1; V: TRBV5-1; J: TRBJ2-5; CDR3: CASSRSWAGTGQETQYF; DNA: TGCGCCAGCAGCCGGAGCTGGGCGGGGACAGGGCAAGAGACCCAGTACTTC
size: NA; D: TRBD1; V: TRBV19; J: TRBJ1-5; CDR3: CASSTGWLYSNQPQHF; DNA: TGTGCCAGCTCGACAGGGTGGTTATATAGCAATCAGCCCCAGCATTTT
size: NA; D: TRBD1; V: TRBV5-1; J: TRBJ2-2; CDR3: CASSNRGVGELFF; DNA: TGCGCCAGCAGCAACAGGGGAGTTGGGGAGCTGTTTTTT
size: NA; D: NA; V: TRBV9; J: TRBJ1-2; CDR3: CASSVDAGHYGYTF; DNA: TGTGCCAGCAGCGTAGACGCAGGGCACTATGGCTACACCTTC
size: few; D: NA; V: TRBV7-2; J: TRBJ1-2; CDR3: CASSSRTAHDGYTF; DNA: TGTGCCAGCAGTTCTAGGACGGCCCACGATGGCTACACCTTC
size: once; D: NA; V: TRBV6-7; J: TRBJ1-1; CDR3: CASRAGGEVNTEAFF; DNA: TGTGCCAGCAGGGCGGGAGGGGAAGTGAACACTGAAGCTTTCTTT
size: NA; D: NA; V: TRBV9; J: TRBJ2-5; CDR3: CASSVGLGGETQYF; DNA: TGTGCCAGCAGCGTTGGGCTAGGAGGGGAGACCCAGTACTTC
size: NA; D: NA; V: TRBV12-2; J: TRBJ2-2; CDR3: CASRDGNTGELFF; DNA: TGTGCAAGTCGTGATGGCAACACCGGGGAGCTGTTTTTT
size: NA; D: NA; V: TRBV6-6; J: TRBJ2-2; CDR3: CASTPPGGDSGELFF; DNA: TGTGCCAGCACCCCCCCAGGAGGGGACAGCGGGGAGCTGTTTTTT
size: NA; D: TRBD1; V: TRBV29-1; J: TRBJ1-2; CDR3: CSVGEGAGYGYTF; DNA: TGCAGCGTTGGTGAGGGGGCAGGTTATGGCTACACCTTC
size: NA; D: NA; V: TRBV25-1; J: TRBJ2-7; CDR3: CASRDRDGRYEQYF; DNA: TGTGCCAGCAGGGACCGGGACGGACGATACGAGCAGTACTTC
size: NA; D: NA; V: TRBV18; J: TRBJ2-5; CDR3: CASSGQTQETQYF; DNA: TGTGCCAGCTCAGGACAGACCCAAGAGACCCAGTACTTC
size: once; D: TRBD1; V: TRBV7-2; J: TRBJ2-7; CDR3: CASSSGTGGGYEQYF; DNA: TGTGCCAGCAGCTCCGGGACAGGGGGCGGATACGAGCAGTACTTC
size: NA; D: TRBD2; V: TRBV19; J: TRBJ2-1; CDR3: CASQSGSYNNEQFF; DNA: TGTGCCAGCCAGAGCGGGAGCTACAACAATGAGCAGTTCTTC
size: NA; D: NA; V: TRBV6-5; J: TRBJ2-3; CDR3: CASHRGAPPDTQYF; DNA: TGTGCCAGCCATAGGGGGGCGCCTCCAGATACGCAGTATTTT
size: NA; D: TRBD2; V: TRBV5-1; J: TRBJ2-3; CDR3: CASSLETSGGAFPDTQYF; DNA: TGCGCCAGCAGCTTGGAGACTAGCGGGGGGGCCTTTCCAGATACGCAGTATTTT
size: few; D: TRBD1; V: TRBV5-4; J: TRBJ2-5; CDR3: CASSQDRGRLETQYF; DNA: TGTGCCAGCAGCCAAGACAGGGGGCGCTTAGAGACCCAGTACTTC
size: NA; D: TRBD1; V: TRBV2; J: TRBJ2-3; CDR3: CASSGQGRTDTQYF; DNA: TGTGCCAGCAGTGGACAGGGGCGCACAGATACGCAGTATTTT